Included here is one TCR beta chain sequence, with context. What it binds is unknown. The data were taken from a study of post-analysis software for immune sequencing data. For the study at large: Disease trajectories encompassed relapsing-remitting, secondary progressive and progressive-relapsing multiple sclerosis. Study results and caveats: Compared with controls, patients showed significantly lower normalized Chao1 diversity. Elevated frequency relative to controls characterized 4 or 5 TRBV segments in patients, TRBV5-6, TRBV5-1 and TRBV20-1 among them.

Germline V CDR1 and CDR2: SQVTM, ANQGSEA. The V segment lost 7 bases and the J segment 3 bases; nucleotides outside the gene matches: 5. CDR3 length: 12 amino acids. Libraries were made from TCR beta cDNA, and they carried unique molecular identifiers. One entry per CDR3 protein, called by TCRdb with MiXCR from the PCR reads. The sample yields about 540,000 distinct CDR3 sequences, less than 40% seen once. This chain uses TRBV29-1 with TRBJ2-7, with 8 bases that match TRBD1. Sequenced sample: blood. This sequence was found in a girl aged 2 to 17 with multiple sclerosis. The CDR3 DNA reads TGCAGCGCCGGACAGGGCCTCTACGAGCAGTACTTC. Its translation: CSAGQGLYEQYF.